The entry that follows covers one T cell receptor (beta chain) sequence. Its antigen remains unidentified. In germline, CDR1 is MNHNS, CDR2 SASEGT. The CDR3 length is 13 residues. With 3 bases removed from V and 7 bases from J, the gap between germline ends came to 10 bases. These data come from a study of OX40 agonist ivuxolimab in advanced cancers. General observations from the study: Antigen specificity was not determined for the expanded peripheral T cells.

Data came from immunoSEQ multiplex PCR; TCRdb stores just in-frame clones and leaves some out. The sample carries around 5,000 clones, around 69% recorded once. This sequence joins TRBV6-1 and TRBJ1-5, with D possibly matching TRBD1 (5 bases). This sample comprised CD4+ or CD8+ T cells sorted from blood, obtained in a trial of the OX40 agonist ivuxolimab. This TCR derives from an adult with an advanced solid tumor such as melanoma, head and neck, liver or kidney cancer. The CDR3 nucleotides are TGTGCCAGCAGTGACGGGGGTCACCAGCCCCAGCATTTT. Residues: CASSDGGHQPQHF.